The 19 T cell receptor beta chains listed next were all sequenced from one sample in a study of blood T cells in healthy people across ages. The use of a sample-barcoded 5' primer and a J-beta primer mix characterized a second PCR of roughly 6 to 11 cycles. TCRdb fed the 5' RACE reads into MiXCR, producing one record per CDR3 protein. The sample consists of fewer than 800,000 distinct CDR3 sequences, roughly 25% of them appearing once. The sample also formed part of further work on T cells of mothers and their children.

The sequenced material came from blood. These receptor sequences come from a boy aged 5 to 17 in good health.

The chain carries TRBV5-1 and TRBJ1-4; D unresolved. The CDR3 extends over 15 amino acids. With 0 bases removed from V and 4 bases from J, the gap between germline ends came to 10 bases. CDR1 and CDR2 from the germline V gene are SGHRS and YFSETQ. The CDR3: CASSLGAMLNEKLFF. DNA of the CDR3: TGCGCCAGCAGCTTGGGCGCTATGCTTAATGAAAAACTGTTTTTT.

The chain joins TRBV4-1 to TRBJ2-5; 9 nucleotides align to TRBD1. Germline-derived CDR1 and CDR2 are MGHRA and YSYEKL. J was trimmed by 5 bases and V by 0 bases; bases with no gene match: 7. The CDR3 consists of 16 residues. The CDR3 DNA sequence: TGCGCCAGCAGCCAAGATTCACAGGGGGCCGCCGAGACCCAGTACTTC. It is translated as CASSQDSQGAAETQYF.

The DNA for the CDR3 is TGTGCCAGCAGGACCAAAGAGACCCAGTACTTC. Translated: CASRTKETQYF. The chain uses TRBV6-6 and TRBJ2-5; D is unresolved. Germline CDR1 is MNHNY and CDR2 is SVGAGI (reference sequence). V lost 6 bases and J 3 bases, leaving 5 bases between the germline ends. The CDR3 spans 11 residues.

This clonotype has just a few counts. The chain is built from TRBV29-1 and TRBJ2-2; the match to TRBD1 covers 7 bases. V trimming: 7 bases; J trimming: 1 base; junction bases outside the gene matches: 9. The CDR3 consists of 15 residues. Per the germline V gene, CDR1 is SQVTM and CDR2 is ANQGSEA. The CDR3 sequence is CSAEKGDRNTGELFF. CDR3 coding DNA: TGCAGCGCCGAAAAGGGGGACAGGAACACCGGGGAGCTGTTTTTT.

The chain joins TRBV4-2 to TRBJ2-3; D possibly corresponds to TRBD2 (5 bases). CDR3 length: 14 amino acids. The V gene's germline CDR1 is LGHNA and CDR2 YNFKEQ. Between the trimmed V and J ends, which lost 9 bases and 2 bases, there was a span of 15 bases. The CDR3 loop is CASSSEGDTDTQYF. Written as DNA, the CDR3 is TGTGCCAGTAGCAGCGAGGGAGACACAGATACGCAGTATTTT.

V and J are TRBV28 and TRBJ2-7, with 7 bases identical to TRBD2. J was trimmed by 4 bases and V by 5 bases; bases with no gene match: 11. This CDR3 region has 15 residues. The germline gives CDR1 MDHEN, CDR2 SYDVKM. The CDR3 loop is CASSPRGAGNYEQYF. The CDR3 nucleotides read TGTGCCAGCAGTCCGCGGGGAGCGGGGAATTACGAGCAGTACTTC.

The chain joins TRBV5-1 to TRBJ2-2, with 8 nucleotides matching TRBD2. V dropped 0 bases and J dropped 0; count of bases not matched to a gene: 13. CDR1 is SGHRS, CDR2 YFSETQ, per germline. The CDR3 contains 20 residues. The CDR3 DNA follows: TGCGCCAGCAGCTTGGTCCTCCCGACTGGCGGGAGGTCGAACACCGGGGAGCTGTTTTTT. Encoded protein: CASSLVLPTGGRSNTGELFF.

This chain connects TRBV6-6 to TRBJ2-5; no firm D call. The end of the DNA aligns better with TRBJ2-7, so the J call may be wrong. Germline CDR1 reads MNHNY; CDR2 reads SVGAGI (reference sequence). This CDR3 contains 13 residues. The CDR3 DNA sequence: TGTGCCAGCGCCTCAAAAGGGTCGTACGAGCAGTACTTC. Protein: CASASKGSYEQYF.

CDR3 DNA sequence: TGCAGCGTTGTTAGTGCGGGGGATGGCTACACCTTC. Translated: CSVVSAGDGYTF. The chain is built from TRBV29-1 and TRBJ1-2; D is possibly TRBD1 (5 bases). The V and J ends lost 4 bases and 6 bases respectively, with 12 bases between them. The germline CDR1 and CDR2 sequences are SQVTM and ANQGSEA. The CDR3 has 12 amino acids. The full variable domain, completed using reference TRBV29-1 and TRBJ1-2, is SAVISQKPSRDICQRGTSLTIQCQVDSQVTMMFWYRQQPGQSLTLIATANQGSEATYESGFVIDKFPISRPNLTFSTLTVSNMSPEDSSIYLCSVVSAGDGYTFGSGTRLTVV.

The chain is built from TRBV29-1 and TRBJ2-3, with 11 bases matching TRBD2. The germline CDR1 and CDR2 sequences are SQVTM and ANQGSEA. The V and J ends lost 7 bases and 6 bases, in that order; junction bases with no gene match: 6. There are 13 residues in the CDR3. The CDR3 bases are TGCAGCGCGGGGTCTAGCGGGAGGGATACGCAGTATTTT. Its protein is CSAGSSGRDTQYF.

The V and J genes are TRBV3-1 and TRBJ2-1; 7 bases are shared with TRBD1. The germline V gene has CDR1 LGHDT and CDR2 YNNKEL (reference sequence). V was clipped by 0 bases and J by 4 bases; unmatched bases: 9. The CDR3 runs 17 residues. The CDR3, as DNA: TGTGCCAGCAGCCAAGATCTTAGGGGGCCCATGTACAATGAGCAGTTCTTC. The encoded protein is CASSQDLRGPMYNEQFF.

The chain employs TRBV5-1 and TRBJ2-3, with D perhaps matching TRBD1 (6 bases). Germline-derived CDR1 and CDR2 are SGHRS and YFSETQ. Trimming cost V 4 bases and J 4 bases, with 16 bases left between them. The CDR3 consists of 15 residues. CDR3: CASSLQGILADTQYF. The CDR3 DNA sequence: TGCGCCAGCAGCCTTCAGGGGATTTTGGCAGATACGCAGTATTTT.

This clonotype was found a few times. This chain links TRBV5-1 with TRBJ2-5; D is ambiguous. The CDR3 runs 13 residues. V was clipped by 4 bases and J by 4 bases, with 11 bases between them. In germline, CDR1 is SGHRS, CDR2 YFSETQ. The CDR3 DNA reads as TGCGCCAGCAGCGGAACCATACGAGAGACCCAGTACTTC. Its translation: CASSGTIRETQYF.

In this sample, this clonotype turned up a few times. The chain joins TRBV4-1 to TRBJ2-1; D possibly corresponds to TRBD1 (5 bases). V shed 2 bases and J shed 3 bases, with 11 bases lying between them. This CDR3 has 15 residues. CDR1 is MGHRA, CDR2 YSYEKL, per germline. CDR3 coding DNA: TGCGCCAGCAGCCAAAGACAGCCTGACTACAATGAGCAGTTCTTC. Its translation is CASSQRQPDYNEQFF.

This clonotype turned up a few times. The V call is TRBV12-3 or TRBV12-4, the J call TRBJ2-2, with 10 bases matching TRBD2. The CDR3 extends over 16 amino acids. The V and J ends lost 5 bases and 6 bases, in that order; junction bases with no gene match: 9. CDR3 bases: TGTGCCAGCAGTCCGAGGACTAGCGGTAACGCCGGGGAGCTGTTTTTT. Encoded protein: CASSPRTSGNAGELFF.

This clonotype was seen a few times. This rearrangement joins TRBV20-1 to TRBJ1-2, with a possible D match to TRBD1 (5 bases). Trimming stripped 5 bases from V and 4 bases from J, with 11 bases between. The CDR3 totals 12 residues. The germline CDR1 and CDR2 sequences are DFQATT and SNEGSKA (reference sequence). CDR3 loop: CSASDSLYGYTF. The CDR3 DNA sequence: TGCAGTGCTTCCGACAGCCTCTATGGCTACACCTTC.

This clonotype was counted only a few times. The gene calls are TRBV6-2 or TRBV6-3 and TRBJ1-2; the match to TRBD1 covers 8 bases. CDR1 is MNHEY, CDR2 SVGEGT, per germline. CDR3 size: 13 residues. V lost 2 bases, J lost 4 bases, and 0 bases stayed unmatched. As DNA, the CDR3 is TGTGCCAGCAGTTACGACAGGGGCTATGGCTACACCTTC. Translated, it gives CASSYDRGYGYTF.

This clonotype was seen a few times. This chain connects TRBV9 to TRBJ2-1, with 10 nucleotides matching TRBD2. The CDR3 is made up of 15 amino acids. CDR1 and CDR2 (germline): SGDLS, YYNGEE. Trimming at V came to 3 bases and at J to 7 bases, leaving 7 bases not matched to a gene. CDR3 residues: CASSESGGAWNEQFF. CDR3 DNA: TGTGCCAGCAGCGAAAGCGGGGGGGCCTGGAATGAGCAGTTCTTC. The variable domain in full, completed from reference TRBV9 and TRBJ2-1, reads DSGVTQTPKHLITATGQRVTLRCSPRSGDLSVYWYQQSLDQGLQFLIQYYNGEERAKGNILERFSAQQFPDLHSELNLSSLELGDSALYFCASSESGGAWNEQFFGPGTRLTVL.

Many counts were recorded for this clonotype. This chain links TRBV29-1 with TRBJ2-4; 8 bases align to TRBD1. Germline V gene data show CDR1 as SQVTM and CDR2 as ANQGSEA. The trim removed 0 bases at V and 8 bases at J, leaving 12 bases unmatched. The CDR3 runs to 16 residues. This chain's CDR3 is CSVEDPGQVRGDIQYF. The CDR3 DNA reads TGCAGCGTTGAAGATCCGGGACAGGTTAGGGGGGACATTCAGTACTTC. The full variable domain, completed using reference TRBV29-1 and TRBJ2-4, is SAVISQKPSRDICQRGTSLTIQCQVDSQVTMMFWYRQQPGQSLTLIATANQGSEATYESGFVIDKFPISRPNLTFSTLTVSNMSPEDSSIYLCSVEDPGQVRGDIQYFGAGTRLSVL.